This T cell receptor beta chain was sequenced for a study of cytomegalovirus exposure and HLA in healthy donors. This clone turned up a few times. As yet, its antigen is unknown. V lost 0 bases and J lost 0, with 10 bases in between. Germline CDR1 SGDLS, CDR2 YYNGEE. The CDR3 loop spans 16 amino acids. It was with 60 Vbeta and 13 Jbeta primers that the PCR ran. TCRdb's copy holds only in-frame clones and misses some; the assay was immunoSEQ multiplex PCR. The sample gives about 130,000 clones, about 86% of which show up once; about 0.7% is in the top ten. Study-level findings and limits: Highly shared variants forming one cluster were likely a sequencing artifact. Altogether, 150 to 200 TCR beta chains were recorded as cytomegalovirus-associated. Reports credit the classifier with highly specific, highly sensitive diagnosis of cytomegalovirus status.

V and J are TRBV9 and TRBJ1-3; D is unresolved. The specimen sequenced was PBMCs. This receptor was obtained from a man younger than 30 in good health and CMV-seronegative. Written as DNA, the CDR3 is TGTGCCAGCAGCGTAGGTGTGCGGCACTCTGGAAACACCATATATTTT. This encodes CASSVGVRHSGNTIYF.